Presented here are 10 T cell receptor beta chains from one specimen sequenced in a study of T cell changes during pregnancy in multiple sclerosis. Sequencing used immunoSEQ multiplex PCR; TCRdb keeps in-frame clones, though not all of them. The sample contains some 40,000 clones, 85% to 95% of which appear only once. The specimen was peripheral blood. These receptors were collected from a female donor with multiple sclerosis, enrolled in a pregnancy study.

This chain uses TRBV7-2 with TRBJ1-1; D possibly corresponds to TRBD1 (5 bases). CDR3 length: 14 amino acids. The germline V gene encodes CDR1 SGHTA and CDR2 FQGNSA. V dropped 1 base and J dropped 6 bases, with 12 bases sitting between them. In DNA form, the CDR3 reads TGTGCCAGCAGCTTAGAGGGGTGGAGCGCTGAAGCTTTCTTT. It translates to CASSLEGWSAEAFF.

The J gene is TRBJ1-2, the V gene TRBV4-2; the match to TRBD1 covers 9 bases. From germline, CDR1 is LGHNA and CDR2 YNFKEQ. V shed 1 base, J shed 4 bases, and the junction held 1 base outside the gene matches. The CDR3 length is 14 residues. CDR3: CASSQGTGAYGYTF. The CDR3 coding sequence is TGTGCCAGCAGCCAAGGGACAGGGGCCTATGGCTACACCTTC.

The V call is TRBV19, the J call TRBJ1-5, with 10 bases that match TRBD1. From germline, CDR1 is LNHDA and CDR2 SQIVND (reference sequence). With 6 bases clipped from V and 3 bases from J, the junction kept 14 bases outside the gene matches. This CDR3 has 18 amino acids. CDR3 in DNA: TGTGCCAGTAGCCTGGACAGGGGGTCCTCCTATTTCAATCAGCCCCAGCATTTT. Protein product: CASSLDRGSSYFNQPQHF.

This clone appeared once. The sample carries other DNA sequences with the same CDR3. The J gene is TRBJ2-1, the V gene TRBV30; 9 nucleotides match TRBD2. Germline V CDR1 and CDR2: GTSNPN, SVGIG (reference sequence). The CDR3 is made up of 16 amino acids. J was trimmed by 4 bases and V by 2 bases; bases with no gene match: 9. CDR3 loop: CAWSPLAGSEYNEQFF. The CDR3 DNA sequence: TGTGCCTGGAGTCCGCTAGCGGGAAGCGAATACAATGAGCAGTTCTTC.

This chain connects TRBV6-1 to TRBJ2-7; possibly TRBD1 for D (6 bases). Germline V CDR1 and CDR2: MNHNS, SASEGT. This CDR3 spans 17 amino acids. The V end was cut by 1 base, the J end by 2 bases, with 18 bases between. The CDR3 DNA follows: TGTGCCAGCAGTGAAGGTAGGACAGTCTCCTTTACCTACGAGCAGTACTTC. Encoded protein: CASSEGRTVSFTYEQYF.

The chain couples TRBV10-3 to TRBJ1-2; perhaps TRBD1 as D (6 bases). V lost 4 bases and J lost 6, with 18 bases in between. This CDR3 region has 15 residues. Germline loops: CDR1 ENHRY, CDR2 SYGVKD. The CDR3 loop is CAISVEGDKTHGYTF. The CDR3 DNA is TGTGCCATCAGTGTAGAGGGGGACAAAACCCATGGCTACACCTTC.

To note about this clone: Other DNA sequences from this sample encode an identical CDR3 as well. The genes are TRBV7-6 and TRBJ2-7; D is uncertain. The CDR3 loop spans 13 amino acids. Germline V gene data show CDR1 as SGHVS and CDR2 as FNYEAQ. V dropped 4 bases and J dropped 3 bases, with 10 bases sitting between them. The CDR3 DNA follows: TGTGCCAGCAGCTCGGGCCCTAACTACGAGCAGTACTTC. Residues: CASSSGPNYEQYF.

The rearrangement joins TRBV6-4 to TRBJ1-5; D is unresolved. Germline-derived CDR1 and CDR2 are MRHNA and SNTAGT. V lost 4 bases and J lost 4, with 8 bases in between. The CDR3 contains 13 residues. The CDR3 loop reads CASSVQENQPQHF. The CDR3 DNA reads TGTGCCAGCAGTGTGCAGGAAAATCAGCCCCAGCATTTT.

This sequence joins TRBV28 and TRBJ1-1; possible D gene TRBD1, 5 bases. The CDR3 sequence is 15 residues long. Germline V gene data show CDR1 as MDHEN and CDR2 as SYDVKM. V lost 6 bases and J lost 0, with 14 bases in between. Written as DNA, the CDR3 is TGTGCCAGCAGGCCTCCGGGGGGGATGAACACTGAAGCTTTCTTT. Translated, it gives CASRPPGGMNTEAFF.

This rearrangement joins TRBV6-5 to TRBJ1-1, with D possibly matching TRBD1 (6 bases). V lost 4 bases to trimming and J lost 1 base, with 10 bases between them. In germline, CDR1 is MNHEY, CDR2 SVGAGI. This CDR3 region has 14 residues. CDR3 in amino acids: CASSSSTGNTEAFF. The CDR3 DNA sequence: TGTGCCAGCAGTTCCTCGACAGGGAACACTGAAGCTTTCTTT.